Below are 11 T cell receptor beta chains sequenced from a single sample in a study of CD8+CD57+ T cells in acquired aplastic anemia. The study profiled TCR beta VDJ and CDR3 using genomic DNA as template. From the reads, TCRdb called clonotypes with MiXCR, one entry per CDR3 protein. This repertoire shows 170,000 or so distinct CDR3 sequences, around 48% found once; its top ten account for over 25%. CD8+CD57+ cell expansion had been shown by flow cytometry in patients chosen for sequencing. The sequencing input was sorted CD4+, CD8+, or CD8+CD57+ T cells (not recorded which) from PBMCs. The receptors were sampled from a human donor with aplastic anemia.

This clonotype has at least ten counts. The chain combines TRBV4-3 with TRBJ1-5; D gene uncertain. The CDR3 runs to 13 residues. Germline CDR1 is LGHNA and CDR2 is YSLEER. Trimming removed 0 bases at V and 7 bases at J, with 7 bases between. CDR3 protein: CASSQDFRQPQHF. The CDR3 DNA sequence: TGCGCCAGCAGCCAAGACTTCCGCCAGCCCCAGCATTTT.

This clonotype was seen many times. The rearrangement links TRBV29-1 to TRBJ2-2, with TRBD2 as a possible D gene (6 bases). The CDR3 sequence is 14 residues long. Trimming removed 6 bases at V and 2 bases at J, with 13 bases between. The germline V gene has CDR1 SQVTM and CDR2 ANQGSEA. Here the CDR3 reads CSVAAGLNTGELFF. In nucleotides, the CDR3 is TGCAGCGTGGCGGCGGGACTCAACACCGGGGAGCTGTTTTTT.

This clonotype was recorded at least ten times. The chain's CDR3 is CASSQPDRGRYEQYF. CDR3 sequence (DNA): TGCGCCAGCAGCCAACCGGACAGGGGTAGGTACGAGCAGTACTTC. The rearrangement joins TRBV4-3 to TRBJ2-7, with 9 bases fitting TRBD1. Looked up from germline, CDR1 is LGHNA and CDR2 is YSLEER. Losses at the gene ends were 2 bases for V and 4 bases for J; bases not matched to a gene: 6. The CDR3 contains 15 residues.

There are many counts of this clonotype. The V and J genes are TRBV13 and TRBJ2-7; TRBD2 matches 9 bases. Germline-derived CDR1 and CDR2 are PRHDT and FYEKMQ (reference sequence). V was pared by 8 bases and J by 7 bases, with 9 bases of the junction left unmatched. The CDR3 loop spans 13 amino acids. This CDR3 reads CASRREGQSEQYF. The CDR3 region has the DNA TGTGCCAGCCGGCGGGAGGGTCAATCAGAGCAGTACTTC.

The CDR3 sequence: CASSDSLNSPLHF. CDR3 bases: TGTGCCAGCAGTGACAGCCTCAATTCACCCCTCCACTTT. This chain uses TRBV6-4 with TRBJ1-6, with D hard to call. Trimming left V 2 bases short and J 7 bases short, with 6 bases between. CDR1 is MRHNA and CDR2 is SNTAGT in the germline V gene. The CDR3 is 13 amino acids.

The chain combines TRBV7-3 with TRBJ2-5, with 7 bases fitting TRBD1. The V and J ends lost 5 bases and 5 bases, in that order; junction bases with no gene match: 5. This CDR3 region has 13 residues. From germline, CDR1 is SGHTA and CDR2 FQGTGA. The CDR3 sequence: CASSGHRGETQYF. The CDR3 DNA follows: TGTGCCAGCAGCGGACACAGGGGCGAGACCCAGTACTTC. Filled out from reference TRBV7-3 and TRBJ2-5, the complete variable domain reads GAGVSQTPSNKVTEKGKYVELRCDPISGHTALYWYRQSLGQGPEFLIYFQGTGAADDSGLPNDRFFAVRPEGSVSTLKIQRTERGDSAVYLCASSGHRGETQYFGPGTRLLVL.

The CDR3 region is CAIRTGGNEKLFF. The DNA of the CDR3 is TGTGCCATCAGGACAGGGGGGAATGAAAAACTGTTTTTT. The rearrangement links TRBV10-3 to TRBJ1-4, with 9 bases fitting TRBD1. CDR3 length: 13 amino acids. Germline CDR1 and CDR2: ENHRY and SYGVKD. The ends lost 6 bases at V and 5 bases at J; junction bases unmatched: 1.

This clonotype was observed at least ten times. CDR3: CSARTPENTEAFF. The CDR3 nucleotides are TGCAGTGCTAGAACCCCAGAGAACACTGAAGCTTTCTTT. V and J are TRBV20-1 and TRBJ1-1; D uncertain. Germline V gene sequence: CDR1 DFQATT, CDR2 SNEGSKA (reference sequence). Trimming cost V 2 bases and J 1 base, with 8 bases left between them. The CDR3 spans 13 residues.

The J gene is TRBJ1-4, the V gene TRBV10-3; no clear D. The CDR3 has 13 amino acids. V was clipped by 4 bases and J by 0 bases, with 3 bases between them. Germline V CDR1 and CDR2: ENHRY, SYGVKD. In nucleotides, the CDR3 is TGTGCCATCAGTGTTGCAACTAATGAAAAACTGTTTTTT. It codes for CAISVATNEKLFF.

This chain joins TRBV2 and TRBJ2-1; D possibly uses TRBD1 or TRBD2 (5 bases each). Germline lookup yields CDR1 SNHLY and CDR2 FYNNEI. This CDR3 contains 15 residues. V was pared by 6 bases and J by 4 bases, with 16 bases between. Here the CDR3 reads CASRTRGTRYNEQFF. CDR3 sequence (DNA): TGTGCCAGCAGAACCCGTGGGACGAGATACAATGAGCAGTTCTTC. Full variable domain (missing parts from reference TRBV2 and TRBJ2-1): EPEVTQTPSHQVTQMGQEVILRCVPISNHLYFYWYRQILGQKVEFLVSFYNNEISEKSEIFDDQFSVERPDGSNFTLKIRSTKLEDSAMYFCASRTRGTRYNEQFFGPGTRLTVL.

The rearrangement uses TRBV2 and TRBJ2-7; D might be TRBD1 (5 bases). The CDR3 totals 14 residues. V gave up 4 bases and J gave up 2 bases, with 12 bases separating them. Germline V CDR1 and CDR2: SNHLY, FYNNEI. In DNA, the CDR3 is TGTGCCAGCAGTGTACAACAGGCTACCTACGAGCAGTACTTC. It yields the protein CASSVQQATYEQYF.